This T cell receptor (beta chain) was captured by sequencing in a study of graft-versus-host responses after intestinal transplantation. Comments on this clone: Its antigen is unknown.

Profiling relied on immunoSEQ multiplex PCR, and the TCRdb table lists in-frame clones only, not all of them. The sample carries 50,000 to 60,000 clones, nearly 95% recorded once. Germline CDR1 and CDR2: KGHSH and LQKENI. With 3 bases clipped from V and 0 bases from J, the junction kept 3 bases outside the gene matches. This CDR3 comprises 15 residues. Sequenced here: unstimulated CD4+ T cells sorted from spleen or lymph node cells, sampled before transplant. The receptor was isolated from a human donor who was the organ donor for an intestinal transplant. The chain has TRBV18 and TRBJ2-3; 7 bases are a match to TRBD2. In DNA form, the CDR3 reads TGTGCCAGCTCACCTCAAGCGGGGAGCACAGATACGCAGTATTTT. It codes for CASSPQAGSTDTQYF.